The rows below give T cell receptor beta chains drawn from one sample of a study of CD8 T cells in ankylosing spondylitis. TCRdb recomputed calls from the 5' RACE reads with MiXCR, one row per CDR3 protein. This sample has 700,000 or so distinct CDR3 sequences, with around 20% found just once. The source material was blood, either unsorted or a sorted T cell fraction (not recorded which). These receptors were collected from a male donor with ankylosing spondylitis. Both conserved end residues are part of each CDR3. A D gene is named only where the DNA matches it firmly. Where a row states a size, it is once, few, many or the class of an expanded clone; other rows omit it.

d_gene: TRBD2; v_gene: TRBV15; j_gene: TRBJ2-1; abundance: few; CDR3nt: TGTGCCACCAGCAGCGCCGGGACTAGCGGATACAATGAGCAGTTCTTC; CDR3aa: CATSSAGTSGYNEQFF
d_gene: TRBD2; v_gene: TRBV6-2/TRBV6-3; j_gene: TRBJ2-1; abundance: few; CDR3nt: TGTGCCAGCAAGGAGAGCGGGAGGACTGAGCAGTTCTTC; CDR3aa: CASKESGRTEQFF
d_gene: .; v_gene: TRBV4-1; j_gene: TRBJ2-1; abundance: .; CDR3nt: TGCGCCAGCAGCCACGGGAGTCCGGGGAATGAGCAGTTCTTC; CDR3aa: CASSHGSPGNEQFF
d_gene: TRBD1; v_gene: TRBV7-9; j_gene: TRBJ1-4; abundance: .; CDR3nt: TGTGCCAGCAGCTCTAACTCAGGGGGCACTGAAAAACTGTTTTTT; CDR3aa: CASSSNSGGTEKLFF
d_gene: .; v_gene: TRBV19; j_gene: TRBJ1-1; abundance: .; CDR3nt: TGTGCCAGTAGTATCGGCAGGGCAGGCACTGAAGCTTTCTTT; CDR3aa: CASSIGRAGTEAFF
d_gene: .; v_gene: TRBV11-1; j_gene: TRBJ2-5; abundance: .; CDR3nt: TGTGCCAGCAGCAACCTGGAGACCCAGTACTTC; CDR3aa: CASSNLETQYF
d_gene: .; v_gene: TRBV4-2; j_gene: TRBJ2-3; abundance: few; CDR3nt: TGTGCCAGCACCCCTACTCGCGGCACAGATACGCAGTATTTT; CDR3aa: CASTPTRGTDTQYF
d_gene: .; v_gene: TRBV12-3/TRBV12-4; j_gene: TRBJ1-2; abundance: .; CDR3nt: TGTGCCAGCAGTGCCACCGGGACAACCTATGGCTACACCTTC; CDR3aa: CASSATGTTYGYTF
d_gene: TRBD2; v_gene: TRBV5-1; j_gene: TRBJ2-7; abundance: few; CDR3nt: TGCGCCAGCAGCTTCAGCGGGGGAACCTTAAGCTACGAGCAGTACTTC; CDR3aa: CASSFSGGTLSYEQYF
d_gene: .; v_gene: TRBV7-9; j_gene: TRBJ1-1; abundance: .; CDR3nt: TGTGCCAGCAGCTTAGAAATCCCTACCGCTGAAGCTTTCTTT; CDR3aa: CASSLEIPTAEAFF
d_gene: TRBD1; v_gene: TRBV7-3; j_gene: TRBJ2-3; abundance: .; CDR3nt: TGTGCCAGCAGCGCGGACAGGGGGCAGGCAGATACGCAGTATTTT; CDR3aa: CASSADRGQADTQYF
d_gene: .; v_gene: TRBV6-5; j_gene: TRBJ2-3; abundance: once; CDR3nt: TGTGCCAGCGGCTACCCGAGGTCTAGCGAAAGCACAGATACGCAGTATTTT; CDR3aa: CASGYPRSSESTDTQYF
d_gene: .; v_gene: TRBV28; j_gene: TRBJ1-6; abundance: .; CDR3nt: TGTGCCAGCAGTCCCTCACAGGGCAGAGGGTCACCCCTCCACTTT; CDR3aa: CASSPSQGRGSPLHF
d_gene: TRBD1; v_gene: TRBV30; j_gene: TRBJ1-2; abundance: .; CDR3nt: TGTGCCTGGAGTGTGCAGGGGGCGACAGGCTACACCTTC; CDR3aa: CAWSVQGATGYTF
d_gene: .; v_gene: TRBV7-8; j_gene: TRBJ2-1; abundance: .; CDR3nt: TGTGCCAGCAGCTTAGCATCAGCCCTTGCCAATGAGCAGTTCTTC; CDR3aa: CASSLASALANEQFF
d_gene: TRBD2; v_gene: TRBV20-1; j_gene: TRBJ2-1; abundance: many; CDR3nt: TGCAGTGCTATGGGAGCGGGACCCTCCGGGAATGAGCAGTTCTTC; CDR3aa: CSAMGAGPSGNEQFF
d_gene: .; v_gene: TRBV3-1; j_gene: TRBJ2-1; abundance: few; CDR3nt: TGTGCCAGCAGCCAACAGGGGTCTCGACCGGGGGTTGAGCAGTTCTTC; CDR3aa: CASSQQGSRPGVEQFF
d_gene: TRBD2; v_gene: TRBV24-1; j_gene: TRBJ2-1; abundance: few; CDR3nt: TGTGCCACCAGTAAGACGGGAGGGAGGGAGCAGTTCTTC; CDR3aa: CATSKTGGREQFF
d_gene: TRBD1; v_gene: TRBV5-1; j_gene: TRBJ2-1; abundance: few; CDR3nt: TGCGCCAGCAGCCAGGGACAGACCTACAATGAACAGTTCTTC; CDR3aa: CASSQGQTYNEQFF
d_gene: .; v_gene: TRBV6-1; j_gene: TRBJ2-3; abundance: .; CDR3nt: TGTGCCGCTGCGGGGACAGTCGGCACAGATACGCAGTATTTT; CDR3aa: CAAAGTVGTDTQYF
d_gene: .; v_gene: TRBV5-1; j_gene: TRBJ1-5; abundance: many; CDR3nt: TGTGCCAGCAGCCTGGACGGGAGCAATCAGCCCCAGCATTTT; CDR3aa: CASSLDGSNQPQHF
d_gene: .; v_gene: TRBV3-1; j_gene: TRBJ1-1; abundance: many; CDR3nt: TGTGCCAGCAGCCACTCCGACAGCGAAGCTTTCTTT; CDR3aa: CASSHSDSEAFF
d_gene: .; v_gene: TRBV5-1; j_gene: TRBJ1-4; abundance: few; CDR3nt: TGCGCCAGCAGCTACGGGTCTACTAATGAAAAACTGTTTTTT; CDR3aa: CASSYGSTNEKLFF
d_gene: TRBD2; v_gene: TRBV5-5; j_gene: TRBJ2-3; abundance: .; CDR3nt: TGTGCCAGCAGCCCTAATAGCGGGAGGGCCCTAGATACGCAGTATTTT; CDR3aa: CASSPNSGRALDTQYF
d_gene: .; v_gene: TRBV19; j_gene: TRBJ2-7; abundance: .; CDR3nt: TGTGCCAGTAGTGCGGGACATTTCTACGAGCAGTACTTC; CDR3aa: CASSAGHFYEQYF
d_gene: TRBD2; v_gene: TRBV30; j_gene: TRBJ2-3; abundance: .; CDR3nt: TGTGCCTGGACCCTAGCGGGACATAGAGATACGCAGTATTTT; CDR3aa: CAWTLAGHRDTQYF
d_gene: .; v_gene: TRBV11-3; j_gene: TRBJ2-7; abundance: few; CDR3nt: TGTGCCAGCAGCTCCCGGACACCTACACTTGTCGAGCAGTACTTC; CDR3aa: CASSSRTPTLVEQYF
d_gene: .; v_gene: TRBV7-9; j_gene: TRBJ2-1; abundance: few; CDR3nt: TGTGCCAGCAGCGAAAGAGCTTCCAATGAGCAGTTCTTC; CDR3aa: CASSERASNEQFF
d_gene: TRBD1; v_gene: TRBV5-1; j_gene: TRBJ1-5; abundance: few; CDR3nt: TGCGCCAGCAGCCGAACAGGGGGAGATAGCAATCAGCCCCAGCATTTT; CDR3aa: CASSRTGGDSNQPQHF
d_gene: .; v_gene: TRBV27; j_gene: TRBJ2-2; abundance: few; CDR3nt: TGTGCCAGGGAAGCGGGGTCAGGGGCCAACACCGGGGAGCTGTTTTTT; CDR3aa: CAREAGSGANTGELFF
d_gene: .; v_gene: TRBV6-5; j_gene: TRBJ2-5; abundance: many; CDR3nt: TGTGCCAGCAGTTACTCGGCGGGGGCTGAGGAGACCCAGTACTTC; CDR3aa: CASSYSAGAEETQYF
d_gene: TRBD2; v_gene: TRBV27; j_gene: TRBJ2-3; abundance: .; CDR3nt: TGTGCCAGCAGCCCCCGACTAGCGGCTAGCACAGATACGCAGTATTTT; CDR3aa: CASSPRLAASTDTQYF
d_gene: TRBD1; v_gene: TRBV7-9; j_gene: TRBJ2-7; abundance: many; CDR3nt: TGTGCCAGCAGTCCCCAGGGGGTCTACGAGCAGTACTTC; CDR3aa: CASSPQGVYEQYF
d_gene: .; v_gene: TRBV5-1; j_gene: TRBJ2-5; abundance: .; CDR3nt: TGCGCCAGCAGCGTGACTATTCAAGAGACCCAGTACTTC; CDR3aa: CASSVTIQETQYF
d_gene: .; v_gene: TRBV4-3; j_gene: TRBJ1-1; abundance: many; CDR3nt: TGCGCCAGCAGCCCAACGGGGGCTGAAGCTTTCTTT; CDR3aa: CASSPTGAEAFF
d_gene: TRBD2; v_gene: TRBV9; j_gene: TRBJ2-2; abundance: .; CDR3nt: TGTGCCAGCAGCGTAGTGGCGGGAGAGGGCGGGGAGCTGTTTTTT; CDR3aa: CASSVVAGEGGELFF
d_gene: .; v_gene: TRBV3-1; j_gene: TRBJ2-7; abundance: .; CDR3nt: TGTGCCACCGAGGGCGCCTCCTACGAGCAGTACTTC; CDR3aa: CATEGASYEQYF
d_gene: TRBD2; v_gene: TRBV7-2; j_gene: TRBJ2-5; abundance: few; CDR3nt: TGTGCCAGCAGCTTAGGCTGGGGGGTAGCGGGAGCACAAGAGACCCAGTACTTC; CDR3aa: CASSLGWGVAGAQETQYF
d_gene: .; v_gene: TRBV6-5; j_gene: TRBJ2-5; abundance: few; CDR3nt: TGTGCCAGCAGTTACGATTGGCAGACCCAGTACTTC; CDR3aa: CASSYDWQTQYF
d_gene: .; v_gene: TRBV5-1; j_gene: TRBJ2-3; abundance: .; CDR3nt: TGCGCCAGCAGCTTGGCAGAGGGGGAGTCGGATACGCAGTATTTT; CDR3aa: CASSLAEGESDTQYF
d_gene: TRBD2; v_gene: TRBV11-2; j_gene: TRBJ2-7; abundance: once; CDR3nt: TGTGCCAGCAGCCCCGTGGCGGGAGCGGTATACGAGCAGTACTTC; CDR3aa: CASSPVAGAVYEQYF
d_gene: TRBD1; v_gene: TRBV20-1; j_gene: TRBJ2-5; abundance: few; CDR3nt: TGCAGTGCTAGGGGGAGACAGGGGAAGGGAGAGACCCAGTACTTC; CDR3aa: CSARGRQGKGETQYF
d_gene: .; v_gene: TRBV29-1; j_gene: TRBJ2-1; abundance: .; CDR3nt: TGCAGCCTAAAGGAGGGAGGAAATGAGCAGTTCTTC; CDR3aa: CSLKEGGNEQFF